Below, one TCR beta chain is given with its context. What it binds is unknown. V was shortened by 5 bases and J by 2 bases, with 15 bases between the two germline ends. The CDR3 totals 15 residues. CDR1 is SGHAT and CDR2 is FQDESV in the germline V gene (reference sequence). The data were obtained in a study of CD8 T cells in ankylosing spondylitis. TCRdb independently ran MiXCR on the 5' RACE reads; one entry per CDR3 protein. The data contain about 160,000 distinct CDR3 sequences, about 42% of them singletons. Findings of the study overall: Researchers reportedly found disease-linked clones significantly enriched in matched ankylosing spondylitis synovial fluid.

The chain links TRBV11-1 to TRBJ2-5; perhaps TRBD1 as D (6 bases). The clonotype originates from a male donor with ankylosing spondylitis. The sequenced sample consisted of synovial fluid, either unsorted or a sorted T cell fraction (not recorded which). DNA for the CDR3: TGTGCCAGCAGCCCCCAGGGGACACCGCAAGAGACCCAGTACTTC. It yields the protein CASSPQGTPQETQYF.